What follows are 10 T cell receptor beta chains derived from one specimen sequenced in a study of blood T cell repertoires in COVID-19. Repertoires were generated with immunoSEQ multiplex PCR, while TCRdb's copy carries only in-frame clones and drops some. The sample lists around 350,000 clones, more than 85% occurring once. The sequencing input was peripheral blood. The receptors were gathered from a human donor in a cohort sampled during active COVID-19.

This clone has just one count. The chain joins TRBV30 to TRBJ2-3; D is unresolved. This CDR3 has 15 amino acids. V lost 0 bases and J 5 bases, leaving 15 bases between the germline ends. Germline V gives CDR1 GTSNPN, CDR2 SVGIG (reference sequence). The CDR3 reads CAWSVRRDLGDTQYF. The CDR3 DNA follows: TGTGCCTGGAGTGTACGCCGAGACTTGGGAGATACGCAGTATTTT.

The gene calls are TRBV7-9 and TRBJ2-7; 7 bases align to TRBD2. Germline V CDR1 and CDR2: SEHNR, FQNEAQ (reference sequence). This CDR3 contains 16 residues. With V trimmed by 2 bases and J by 9 bases, 16 bases remained unmatched. The CDR3: CASSLNAVQRGGGQYF. For the CDR3, the DNA is TGTGCCAGCAGCTTAAATGCAGTTCAGCGGGGAGGAGGGCAGTACTTC.

This clone was detected only once. The junction shows a germline mismatch at one end, possibly a read error. The chain joins TRBV2 to TRBJ2-1; 11 positions agree with TRBD2. Per germline, CDR1 SNHLY and CDR2 FYNNEI. There are 14 residues in the CDR3. The CDR3 nucleotides read TGTGCCAGCACTGAAATAGCGGGAGGGAATGAGCAGTTCTTC. This translates into CASTEIAGGNEQFF.

On this clone itself: This CDR3 is also generated by other DNA sequences in the sample. V is TRBV5-1 and J is TRBJ1-1, with TRBD1 as a possible D gene (5 bases). V was cut by 4 bases and J by 0 bases, with 13 bases left in between. Germline V gene sequence: CDR1 SGHRS, CDR2 YFSETQ. The CDR3 length is 15 residues. The CDR3 protein is CASSLAGGVNTEAFF. In nucleotides, the CDR3 is TGCGCCAGCAGCCTGGCCGGGGGGGTGAACACTGAAGCTTTCTTT.

The rearrangement uses TRBV5-1 and TRBJ1-5; tentatively, D is TRBD1 (6 bases). The CDR3 is 14 amino acids. With 3 bases removed from V and 6 bases from J, the gap between germline ends came to 13 bases. The germline gives CDR1 SGHRS, CDR2 YFSETQ. CDR3 sequence reads: CASSSRGGGQPQHF. CDR3 in DNA: TGCGCCAGCAGCTCCAGGGGCGGCGGTCAGCCCCAGCATTTT.

The chain carries TRBV18 and TRBJ1-1; D gene uncertain. Germline CDR1 KGHSH, CDR2 LQKENI. The V and J ends lost 3 bases and 3 bases respectively, with 17 bases between them. This CDR3 has 16 residues. The CDR3 DNA follows: TGTGCCAGCTCACCTCGTACTTCAGTAGGAGACACTGAAGCTTTCTTT. Translation gives CASSPRTSVGDTEAFF.

CDR3 region: CASSPTGVNEQFF. The CDR3 DNA is TGTGCCAGCAGCCCGACAGGGGTGAATGAGCAGTTCTTC. The chain recombines TRBV7-8 with TRBJ2-1; 8 nucleotides agree with TRBD1. From germline, CDR1 is SGHVS and CDR2 FQNEAQ. This CDR3 region has 13 residues. The V segment lost 5 bases and the J segment 7 bases; nucleotides outside the gene matches: 4.

This chain links TRBV28 with TRBJ2-7; D possibly corresponds to TRBD2 (6 bases). The CDR3 extends over 15 amino acids. With 6 bases removed from V and 6 bases from J, the gap between germline ends came to 21 bases. Germline V CDR1 and CDR2: MDHEN, SYDVKM. CDR3: CASSSWRALVGEQYF. CDR3 in DNA: TGTGCCAGCAGCTCCTGGAGGGCTCTAGTCGGCGAGCAGTACTTC.

This chain connects TRBV4-1 to TRBJ1-2; D unclear. The germline V and J ends were trimmed by 0 bases and 7 bases, with 21 bases remaining between them. This CDR3 comprises 17 residues. CDR1 and CDR2 from the germline V gene are MGHRA and YSYEKL. The CDR3: CASSQEASGPEVSGYTF. The CDR3 coding sequence is TGCGCCAGCAGCCAAGAAGCCTCGGGTCCAGAGGTCTCTGGCTACACCTTC.

The chain is built from TRBV25-1 and TRBJ2-2; D remains unclear. The germline V gene has CDR1 MGHDK and CDR2 SYGVNS. Trimming left V 5 bases short and J 6 bases short, with 10 bases between. The CDR3 contains 13 residues. CDR3 nucleotides: TGTGCCAGCAGTACGAGTGAACCCGGGGAGCTGTTTTTT. It yields the protein CASSTSEPGELFF.